The rows below give T cell receptor beta chains drawn from one sample of a study of T cell responses to AZD1222 COVID-19 vaccine. The repertoire was sequenced with immunoSEQ multiplex PCR; TCRdb's copy has only in-frame clones and lacks some. The sample comprises about 70,000 clones, 85% of which are singletons, and approximately 20% rests with the top ten. This material consisted of peripheral blood, taken on day 0 of AZD1222 vaccination. The receptors shown here come from an adult in good health. Both conserved end residues are part of each CDR3. A D gene is named only where the DNA matches it firmly. Size tells how often a clone was seen (once, few, many) or the class of an expanded clone, and some rows leave it out.

NA,NA,TRBV29-1,TRBJ2-1,CSVDFYNEQFF,TGCAGCGTTGACTTCTACAATGAGCAGTTCTTC
NA,once,TRBV6-6,TRBJ1-1,CASSLTGTEAFF,TGTGCCAGCAGCCTTACAGGCACCGAAGCTTTCTTT
NA,NA,TRBV12-3/TRBV12-4,TRBJ1-1,CASSLGMNTEAFF,TGTGCCAGCAGTTTGGGCATGAACACTGAAGCTTTCTTT
NA,NA,TRBV5-1,TRBJ2-3,CASSLASPADTQYF,TGCGCCAGCAGCTTGGCCAGCCCCGCGGATACGCAGTATTTT
NA,NA,TRBV6-1,TRBJ2-3,CASSALRRDRIVTDTQYF,TGTGCCAGCAGTGCCTTAAGGCGGGACCGAATAGTCACAGATACGCAGTATTTT
NA,NA,TRBV12-2,TRBJ2-2,CASRLPGGANTGELFF,TGTGCAAGTCGCCTGCCGGGGGGAGCGAACACCGGGGAGCTGTTTTTT
NA,NA,TRBV10-3,TRBJ2-6,CATLRAGANVLTF,TGTGCCACCCTTAGGGCCGGGGCCAACGTCCTGACTTTC
NA,NA,TRBV6-5,TRBJ1-1,CASTLTRGGKTEAFF,TGTGCCAGCACTCTGACGAGGGGGGGGAAAACTGAAGCTTTCTTT
NA,NA,TRBV10-3,TRBJ1-1,CAISEETEAFF,TGTGCCATCAGTGAGGAGACTGAAGCTTTTTTT
NA,NA,TRBV3-1/TRBV3-2,TRBJ1-5,CASSQQGNQPQHF,TGTGCCAGCAGCCAACAAGGCAATCAGCCCCAGCATTTT
NA,NA,TRBV6-5,TRBJ2-7,CASTRSRALEQYF,TGTGCCAGCACCAGGTCCAGGGCCCTTGAGCAGTACTTC
NA,once,TRBV18,TRBJ2-7,CASSGVGSSDYEQYF,TGTGCCAGCTCAGGGGTGGGGAGTTCCGACTACGAGCAGTACTTC
TRBD1,NA,TRBV7-9,TRBJ2-2,CASSIGTGRTGELFF,TGTGCCAGCAGCATCGGGACAGGGAGAACCGGGGAGCTGTTTTTT
NA,NA,TRBV6-1,TRBJ2-6,CASSEIGGGANVLTF,TGTGCCAGCAGTGAAATAGGTGGTGGGGCCAACGTCCTGACTTTC
NA,once,TRBV19,TRBJ1-1,CASSIQPNTEAFF,TGTGCCAGTAGTATACAACCGAACACTGAAGCTTTCTTT
TRBD1,NA,TRBV6-5,TRBJ2-5,CASSPLTGGKETQYF,TGTGCCAGCAGTCCTCTAACAGGGGGCAAAGAGACCCAGTACTTC
NA,few,TRBV5-1,TRBJ1-1,CASSLMGGTEAFF,TGCGCCAGCAGCTTGATGGGGGGCACTGAAGCTTTCTTT
NA,NA,TRBV7-2,TRBJ1-2,CASTPKGGVGYGYTF,TGTGCCAGCACCCCTAAGGGGGGAGTCGGGTATGGCTACACCTTC
TRBD1,NA,TRBV7-2,TRBJ1-1,CASSIGQGFGTEAFF,TGTGCCAGCAGCATAGGACAGGGTTTCGGCACTGAAGCTTTCTTT
TRBD2,NA,TRBV4-1,TRBJ2-3,CASSQEAGGGRADTQYF,TGCGCCAGCAGCCAAGAAGCTGGCGGGGGGAGGGCGGATACGCAGTATTTT
TRBD1,NA,TRBV5-4,TRBJ2-3,CASSVSGQRTDTQYF,TGTGCCAGCAGCGTTTCGGGACAGCGGACAGATACGCAGTATTTT
TRBD2,NA,TRBV12-5,TRBJ2-7,CASGQPGLATTAEQYF,TGTGCTAGTGGGCAACCGGGACTAGCAACGACCGCCGAGCAGTACTTC
NA,NA,TRBV3-1/TRBV3-2,TRBJ2-2,CASSQFRNTGELFF,TGTGCCAGCAGCCAATTTCGGAACACCGGGGAGCTGTTTTTT
NA,NA,TRBV19,TRBJ1-4,CASSPSGKTNEKLFF,TGTGCCAGTAGTCCTTCAGGGAAGACTAATGAAAAACTGTTTTTT